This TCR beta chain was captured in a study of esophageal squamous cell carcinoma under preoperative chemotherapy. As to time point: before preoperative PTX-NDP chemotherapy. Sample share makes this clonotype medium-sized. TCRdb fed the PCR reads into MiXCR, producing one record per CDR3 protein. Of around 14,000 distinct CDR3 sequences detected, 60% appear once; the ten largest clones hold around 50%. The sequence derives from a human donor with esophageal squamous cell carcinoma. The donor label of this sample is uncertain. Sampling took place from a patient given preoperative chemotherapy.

Here the CDR3 reads CASSDRGVTDTQYF. CDR3 sequence (DNA): TGTGCCAGCAGTGACAGGGGAGTTACAGATACGCAGTATTTT. The chain employs TRBV6-1 and TRBJ2-3, with a weak D call TRBD1 (6 bases). The V end lost 3 bases, the J end lost 3 bases, and 10 bases lay between the germline ends. This CDR3 has 14 residues. The V gene's germline CDR1 is MNHNS and CDR2 SASEGT.